These 29 T cell receptor beta chains came from one sample sequenced in a study of cytomegalovirus exposure and HLA in healthy donors. The PCR had 60 Vbeta and 13 Jbeta primers. Repertoires were generated with immunoSEQ multiplex PCR, while TCRdb's copy carries only in-frame clones and drops some. The sample has 110,000 to 150,000 clones, about four fifths seen once; the top ten hold about 4.4%. Sequenced input: PBMCs. These receptors were collected from a man aged 40-49 years in good health and CMV-seronegative.

The table lists this clone with a count of one. The chain joins TRBV2 to TRBJ1-2; D is unclear. Germline loops: CDR1 SNHLY, CDR2 FYNNEI. This CDR3 is built from 13 residues. Trimming took off 1 base at V and 2 bases at J, with 5 bases between the two ends. The CDR3 region has the DNA TGTGCCAGCAGTGAAGACGGGAACTATGGCTACACCTTC. It encodes CASSEDGNYGYTF.

This sequence joins TRBV27 and TRBJ1-5; 7 nucleotides agree with TRBD1. The CDR3 is made up of 13 amino acids. The germline gives CDR1 MNHEY, CDR2 SMNVEV (reference sequence). V lost 7 bases and J lost 6; bases outside the gene matches: 6. CDR3: CASIRDRSQPQHF. The CDR3 bases are TGTGCCAGCATCCGGGACAGAAGTCAGCCCCAGCATTTT.

The chain couples TRBV9 to TRBJ1-2, with D possibly TRBD1 on 5 matching bases. V dropped 3 bases and J dropped 2 bases, with 14 bases sitting between them. This CDR3 region has 15 residues. In germline, CDR1 is SGDLS, CDR2 YYNGEE. The DNA of the CDR3 is TGTGCCAGCAGCGGGGGTGGGGCGGTGAACTATGGCTACACCTTC. This sequence encodes CASSGGGAVNYGYTF.

This sequence joins TRBV5-1 and TRBJ2-1, with TRBD1 matching over 8 bases. The CDR3 spans 17 residues. Unmatched junction bases numbered 12, after V lost 4 bases and J lost 3 bases. Germline CDR1 is SGHRS and CDR2 is YFSETQ. The DNA for the CDR3 is TGCGCCAGCAGCCAGGGGGGTGGACAGGGCCACTACAATGAGCAGTTCTTC. It codes for CASSQGGGQGHYNEQFF.

V and J are TRBV25-1 and TRBJ1-3; the D gene is possibly TRBD1 (6 bases). Germline CDR1 MGHDK, CDR2 SYGVNS. This CDR3 has 15 amino acids. Trimming took off 5 bases at V and 0 bases at J, with 11 bases between the two ends. The CDR3 nucleotides read TGTGCCAGCAGTCTAGGGGGAATCTCTGGAAACACCATATATTTT. It is translated as CASSLGGISGNTIYF.

The sample holds a few counts of this clone. The chain links TRBV30 to TRBJ1-5; 8 nucleotides align to TRBD1. The CDR3 loop spans 15 amino acids. Germline CDR1 GTSNPN, CDR2 SVGIG (reference sequence). After removal of 0 bases from V and 1 base from J, the junction contained 2 bases not matched to a gene. CDR3 protein: CAWSVQGGSNQPQHF. The CDR3 coding sequence is TGTGCCTGGAGTGTACAGGGGGGCAGCAATCAGCCCCAGCATTTT.

CDR3 protein: CASSPPGLAGRYEQYF. The CDR3, as DNA: TGTGCCAGCTCACCTCCGGGACTAGCGGGGCGCTACGAGCAGTACTTC. The rearrangement links TRBV18 to TRBJ2-7, with 13 nucleotides matching TRBD2. The CDR3 sequence is 16 residues long. CDR1 is KGHSH, CDR2 LQKENI, per germline. The junction had 5 bases not matched to a gene; V was cut back by 3 bases and J by 3 bases.

This clone was detected once. CDR3 bases: TGTGCCAGCAGCTCCCCTAGCGGGGGGGCCTACAATGAGCAGTTCTTC. Translated, it gives CASSSPSGGAYNEQFF. The rearrangement uses TRBV7-6 and TRBJ2-1; TRBD2 agrees at 12 bases. Looked up from germline, CDR1 is SGHVS and CDR2 is FNYEAQ. V lost 4 bases, J lost 2 bases, and 3 bases stayed unmatched. The CDR3 loop spans 16 amino acids. Supplemented by reference TRBV7-6 and TRBJ2-1, the full variable domain reads GAGVSQSPRYKVTKRGQDVALRCDPISGHVSLYWYRQALGQGPEFLTYFNYEAQQDKSGLPNDRFSAERPEGSISTLTIQRTEQRDSAMYRCASSSPSGGAYNEQFFGPGTRLTVL.

In its sample, this clone was seen once. The V call is TRBV28, the J call TRBJ1-2, with TRBD1 identical over 7 bases. J lost 8 bases, V lost 4 bases, and 7 bases had no gene match. This CDR3 spans 13 amino acids. CDR1 MDHEN and CDR2 SYDVKM come from the germline V gene. Here the CDR3 DNA reads TGTGCCAGCAGTTCAGGGACAGTAAAAGGCTACACCTTC. It is translated as CASSSGTVKGYTF.

This chain links TRBV6-4 with TRBJ2-1; perhaps TRBD1 as D (10 bases). Trimming shortened V by 6 bases and J by 8 bases, and 20 bases separated the two germline ends. The germline V gene has CDR1 MRHNA and CDR2 SNTAGT. The CDR3 loop spans 15 amino acids. CDR3 sequence reads: CASRRGGQGIDEQFF. The CDR3, as DNA: TGTGCCAGCAGGCGGGGGGGACAGGGGATCGATGAGCAGTTCTTC.

This sequence joins TRBV7-2 and TRBJ1-4, with D perhaps matching TRBD1 (5 bases). Germline V gene sequence: CDR1 SGHTA, CDR2 FQGNSA. CDR3 length: 15 amino acids. The germline V and J ends were trimmed by 5 bases and 6 bases, with 16 bases remaining between them. The CDR3 reads CASSPGGGWDEKLFF. CDR3 nucleotides: TGTGCCAGCAGCCCCGGCGGGGGGTGGGATGAAAAACTGTTTTTT.

This clone has just one count. V gene TRBV5-1 combines with J gene TRBJ1-2; 8 bases are shared with TRBD1. CDR1 and CDR2 (germline): SGHRS, YFSETQ. The CDR3 has 16 amino acids. The V segment lost 4 bases and the J segment 4 bases; nucleotides outside the gene matches: 12. The CDR3 protein is CASSLRDRLDRYGYTF. CDR3 in DNA: TGCGCCAGCAGCCTCCGGGACAGGCTTGACCGCTATGGCTACACCTTC.

J is TRBJ2-1 and V is TRBV5-1; a weak D match, TRBD1 (6 bases). CDR1 and CDR2 from the germline V gene are SGHRS and YFSETQ. The V gene lost 4 bases and the J gene lost 4 bases, with 12 bases spanning the gap. The CDR3 length is 14 residues. This CDR3 reads CASSPGTQYNEQFF. CDR3 DNA: TGCGCCAGCAGCCCCGGGACACAATACAATGAGCAGTTCTTC.

This chain connects TRBV7-2 to TRBJ1-1; D unclear. Deletions cut 3 bases from V and 2 bases from J, with 7 bases between. CDR1 SGHTA and CDR2 FQGNSA come from the germline V gene. CDR3 length: 13 residues. The CDR3 DNA reads TGTGCCAGCAGCTTCGGGAGAAACACTGAAGCTTTCTTT. Translation: CASSFGRNTEAFF.

Of note for this clone: An end of the junction differs from the germline gene, which may be a read error. The V gene is TRBV9, the J gene TRBJ1-6, with unresolved D. Germline lookup yields CDR1 SGDLS and CDR2 YYNGEE. CDR3 length: 16 amino acids. The CDR3 protein is CASSPDGSSYNSPLHF. The CDR3 bases are TGTGCCAGCAGCCCTGATGGGAGCTCCTATAATTCCCCCCTCCACTTT.

The chain couples TRBV2 to TRBJ2-7; 11 bases map to TRBD2. V was clipped by 9 bases and J by 0 bases; unmatched bases: 1. CDR1 and CDR2 (germline): SNHLY, FYNNEI. This CDR3 is built from 13 residues. CDR3 coding DNA: TGTGCCAGTAGCGGGGGGGTCTCCTACGAGCAGTACTTC. This sequence encodes CASSGGVSYEQYF.

This clone was recorded once. The chain links TRBV28 to TRBJ1-2; TRBD1 might be the D (6 bases). The length of the CDR3 is 15 residues. Germline CDR1 MDHEN, CDR2 SYDVKM. Between the trimmed V and J ends, which lost 5 bases and 3 bases, there was a span of 16 bases. The CDR3 sequence: CASSAADSFYYGYTF. The CDR3 DNA reads as TGTGCCAGCAGTGCCGCGGACAGCTTCTACTATGGCTACACCTTC.

The chain links TRBV2 to TRBJ1-6; TRBD1 matches at 9 bases. The CDR3 sequence is 16 residues long. Germline V CDR1 and CDR2: SNHLY, FYNNEI. CDR3 protein: CASLGQGRTYNSPLHF. The CDR3 DNA sequence: TGTGCTAGCCTAGGACAGGGGAGAACCTATAATTCACCCCTCCACTTT.

This clone was detected a few times. The chain uses TRBV5-4 and TRBJ2-1, with a possible D match to TRBD2 (5 bases). This CDR3 has 11 amino acids. The V and J ends lost 1 base and 10 bases respectively, with 6 bases between them. Germline V lookup: CDR1 SGHNT, CDR2 YYREEE (reference sequence). The CDR3 region has the DNA TGTGCCAGCAGCTTGACGGGGGAGCAGTTCTTC. As protein: CASSLTGEQFF.

This sequence joins TRBV30 and TRBJ1-5; 7 bases are a match to TRBD1. Trimming cost V 0 bases and J 5 bases; bases outside gene matches: 7. Per the germline V gene, CDR1 is GTSNPN and CDR2 is SVGIG (reference sequence). CDR3 size: 15 residues. Written as DNA, the CDR3 is TGTGCCTGGAGTGTCACCGGACAGGTTTATCAGCCCCAGCATTTT. This translates into CAWSVTGQVYQPQHF.

The gene calls are TRBV4-1 and TRBJ2-7, with 7 bases matching TRBD1. This CDR3 contains 18 residues. V dropped 6 bases and J dropped 4; count of bases not matched to a gene: 21. Germline-derived CDR1 and CDR2 are MGHRA and YSYEKL. The CDR3 coding sequence is TGCGCCAGCAGTTCGAACCCTAAATCACCGGGACAGATATACGAGCAGTACTTC. Protein: CASSSNPKSPGQIYEQYF.

This chain uses TRBV5-6 with TRBJ2-5, with a possible D match to TRBD1 (6 bases). Near its end, the DNA agrees better with TRBJ2-7, so the J call may be wrong. Germline V CDR1 and CDR2: SGHDT, YYEEEE. The CDR3 spans 13 residues. This CDR3 reads CASRGEGAYEQYF. CDR3 nucleotide sequence: TGTGCCAGCAGGGGCGAGGGGGCCTACGAGCAGTACTTC.

The chain couples TRBV19 to TRBJ1-4; possible D gene TRBD1, 5 bases. V was cut by 6 bases and J by 7 bases, with 15 bases left in between. The CDR3 sequence is 14 residues long. Per the germline V gene, CDR1 is LNHDA and CDR2 is SQIVND (reference sequence). The CDR3 region has the DNA TGTGCCAGTAGACCGGACCTTCAGGGTGAAAAACTGTTTTTT. Translation: CASRPDLQGEKLFF. Full variable domain (remainder filled in from reference TRBV19 and TRBJ1-4): DGGITQSPKYLFRKEGQNVTLSCEQNLNHDAMYWYRQDPGQGLRLIYYSQIVNDFQKGDIAEGYSVSREKKESFPLTVTSAQKNPTAFYLCASRPDLQGEKLFFGSGTQLSVL.

The genes are TRBV13 and TRBJ2-3, with 16 positions matching TRBD2. The CDR3 runs to 18 residues. Germline CDR1 is PRHDT and CDR2 is FYEKMQ (reference sequence). The V gene end was trimmed by 4 bases and the J gene end by 5 bases; junction bases not matched to a gene: 9. The CDR3 here is CASSSLGLAGGPEDTQYF. CDR3 bases: TGTGCCAGCAGCTCCCTGGGACTAGCGGGGGGGCCCGAAGATACGCAGTATTTT.

The chain combines TRBV2 with TRBJ1-6; 7 bases are shared with TRBD1. Germline CDR1 SNHLY, CDR2 FYNNEI. Unmatched junction bases numbered 7, after V lost 4 bases and J lost 10 bases. This CDR3 has 14 amino acids. DNA for the CDR3: TGTGCCAGCAGTGCGCAGGGGGTTCGGTCACCCCTCCACTTT. Its protein product is CASSAQGVRSPLHF.

The V and J genes are TRBV15 and TRBJ2-2; D gene uncertain. The CDR3 consists of 17 residues. The V gene's germline CDR1 is LNHNV and CDR2 YYDKDF (reference sequence). Between the trimmed V and J ends, which lost 0 bases and 7 bases, there was a span of 18 bases. CDR3: CATSRERPGRLGGELFF. Here the CDR3 DNA reads TGTGCCACCAGCAGAGAAAGGCCAGGCCGATTGGGCGGGGAGCTGTTTTTT.

This clone was seen a few times. The chain recombines TRBV6-5 with TRBJ1-1; 7 nucleotides match TRBD1. V shed 7 bases and J 0 bases; nucleotides not matched to a gene: 5. The CDR3 loop spans 14 amino acids. Germline-derived CDR1 and CDR2 are MNHEY and SVGAGI. CDR3 amino acids: CASTQGEMNTEAFF. Written as DNA, the CDR3 is TGTGCCAGCACTCAGGGGGAAATGAACACTGAAGCTTTCTTT.

The CDR3 spells CASSLGQGNQPQHF. The CDR3 bases are TGTGCCAGCAGCTTAGGACAGGGGAATCAGCCCCAGCATTTT. V gene TRBV7-6 combines with J gene TRBJ1-5; 8 nucleotides line up with TRBD1. Germline values: CDR1 SGHVS, CDR2 FNYEAQ. This CDR3 has 14 residues. J lost 4 bases, V lost 1 base, and 0 bases had no gene match.

The chain couples TRBV9 to TRBJ2-5; D may be TRBD2 (5 bases). V was cut by 4 bases and J by 6 bases, with 7 bases left in between. The CDR3 covers 11 residues. CDR1 and CDR2 (germline): SGDLS, YYNGEE. The CDR3 region is CASSPGKTQYF. In DNA, the CDR3 is TGTGCCAGCAGCCCGGGGAAGACCCAGTACTTC.